This is a list of T cell receptor beta chains from one sample in a study of T cells in Graves' hyperthyroidism and ophthalmopathy. MiXCR, run by TCRdb on the multiplex PCR reads, gives a single entry per CDR3 protein. The sample includes some 620,000 distinct CDR3 sequences, 16% of them seen just once. The sequenced sample consisted of blood. Receptors were obtained from a woman under 40 with Graves' hyperthyroidism. Both conserved end residues are part of each CDR3. Each record gives: J gene, clone size, V gene, D gene, CDR3 DNA, CDR3 protein. The D gene is left open where the match is weak. A row's size may be missing; if present it is once, few, many or a size class.

j_call: TRBJ1-1
clone_size: many
v_call: TRBV11-2
d_call: NA
cdr3_nt: TGTGCCAGCAGCCCACAACTCAGGGGTGAAGCTTTCTTT
cdr3_aa: CASSPQLRGEAFF

j_call: TRBJ2-3
clone_size: few
v_call: TRBV4-2
d_call: TRBD2
cdr3_nt: TGTGCCAACAGCCAGCAACATATCCGGGAGGCTCTTGGAGATACGCAGTATTTT
cdr3_aa: CANSQQHIREALGDTQYF

j_call: TRBJ2-1
clone_size: few
v_call: TRBV28
d_call: TRBD2
cdr3_nt: TGTGCCAGCAGTGCGGGGCGGGAGGGGAATGAGCAGTTCTTC
cdr3_aa: CASSAGREGNEQFF

j_call: TRBJ2-7
clone_size: many
v_call: TRBV5-8
d_call: NA
cdr3_nt: TGTGCCAGCAGTTTAAGGAGCTCCTACGAGCAGTACTTC
cdr3_aa: CASSLRSSYEQYF

j_call: TRBJ2-2
clone_size: NA
v_call: TRBV19
d_call: NA
cdr3_nt: TGTGCCAGTAGTATCTTCAGTGATTCCGGGGAGCTGTTTTTT
cdr3_aa: CASSIFSDSGELFF

j_call: TRBJ2-7
clone_size: NA
v_call: TRBV25-1
d_call: NA
cdr3_nt: TGTGCCAGCAGTGAAGGTCGGGGCGAGCAGTACTTC
cdr3_aa: CASSEGRGEQYF

j_call: TRBJ2-1
clone_size: few
v_call: TRBV19
d_call: TRBD1
cdr3_nt: TGTGCCAGTAGAGATGAAGGCGGGACAGGGTACGATGAGCAGTTCTTC
cdr3_aa: CASRDEGGTGYDEQFF

j_call: TRBJ2-7
clone_size: NA
v_call: TRBV5-1
d_call: TRBD1
cdr3_nt: TGCGCCAGCAGCTTGGGAGGGACAGGCTTAGCCGGGCAGTACTTC
cdr3_aa: CASSLGGTGLAGQYF

j_call: TRBJ1-4
clone_size: few
v_call: TRBV20-1
d_call: NA
cdr3_nt: TGCAGTGCTAGAGATCTGGACGGGAGGGAAAAACTGTTTTTT
cdr3_aa: CSARDLDGREKLFF

j_call: TRBJ1-6
clone_size: few
v_call: TRBV12-3/TRBV12-4
d_call: TRBD1
cdr3_nt: TGTGCCAGCAGCCAGGACAGGGTTTCATCACCCCTCCACTTT
cdr3_aa: CASSQDRVSSPLHF

j_call: TRBJ2-3
clone_size: many
v_call: TRBV27
d_call: TRBD2
cdr3_nt: TGTGCCAGCAGACCTTCTAGCGGGAGTGCAGATACGCAGTATTTT
cdr3_aa: CASRPSSGSADTQYF

j_call: TRBJ2-1
clone_size: many
v_call: TRBV5-1
d_call: TRBD2
cdr3_nt: TGCGCCAGCAGCTTGGGGGGGTTCCTGGAGCGGGGCCACAATGAGCAGTTCTTC
cdr3_aa: CASSLGGFLERGHNEQFF

j_call: TRBJ2-7
clone_size: many
v_call: TRBV12-3/TRBV12-4
d_call: TRBD1
cdr3_nt: TGTGCCAGCAGGCCCGCTAGGACAGGGAGTGCTGGCGAGCAGTACTTC
cdr3_aa: CASRPARTGSAGEQYF

j_call: TRBJ1-2
clone_size: many
v_call: TRBV7-2
d_call: NA
cdr3_nt: TGTGCCAGCAGCTTAACCAGGGGCTATGGCTACACCTTC
cdr3_aa: CASSLTRGYGYTF

j_call: TRBJ1-6
clone_size: NA
v_call: TRBV18
d_call: NA
cdr3_nt: TGTGCCAGCTCCCAACAGACAGAGGCCTATAATTCACCCCTCCACTTT
cdr3_aa: CASSQQTEAYNSPLHF

j_call: TRBJ2-3
clone_size: many
v_call: TRBV7-2
d_call: TRBD2
cdr3_nt: TGTGCCAGCAGCTTAGAGCTAGCGGGGGGGGCAGATACGCAGTATTTT
cdr3_aa: CASSLELAGGADTQYF

j_call: TRBJ2-5
clone_size: many
v_call: TRBV7-2
d_call: NA
cdr3_nt: TGTGCCAGCAGCTTTTATGGGGGGATGGAGACCCAGTACTTC
cdr3_aa: CASSFYGGMETQYF

j_call: TRBJ2-2
clone_size: few
v_call: TRBV14
d_call: NA
cdr3_nt: TGTGCCAGCAGCCAAGAGAATTACAAAAACACCGGGGAGCTGTTTTTT
cdr3_aa: CASSQENYKNTGELFF

j_call: TRBJ2-7
clone_size: few
v_call: TRBV4-1
d_call: TRBD2
cdr3_nt: TGCGCCAGCAGCCAAGTCCCGGGAGGAGGGATATACGAGCAGTACTTC
cdr3_aa: CASSQVPGGGIYEQYF

j_call: TRBJ2-7
clone_size: many
v_call: TRBV6-2/TRBV6-3
d_call: NA
cdr3_nt: TGTGCCAGCAGTTACCGGACGGGACGGCCGAGCTCCTACGAGCAGTACTTC
cdr3_aa: CASSYRTGRPSSYEQYF

j_call: TRBJ2-7
clone_size: few
v_call: TRBV27
d_call: TRBD2
cdr3_nt: TGTGCCAGCAGTGCATTAGCGGGAGGGCCGTCCTACGAGCAGTACTTC
cdr3_aa: CASSALAGGPSYEQYF

j_call: TRBJ1-4
clone_size: NA
v_call: TRBV2
d_call: TRBD1
cdr3_nt: TGTGCCACCCAGGGGGGGTCTAATGAAAAACTGTTTTTT
cdr3_aa: CATQGGSNEKLFF

j_call: TRBJ2-7
clone_size: many
v_call: TRBV2
d_call: NA
cdr3_nt: TGTGCCAGCAGTCGGGACACTAACTACGAGCAGTACTTC
cdr3_aa: CASSRDTNYEQYF

j_call: TRBJ2-7
clone_size: once
v_call: TRBV5-1
d_call: NA
cdr3_nt: TGCGCCAGCAGCCCCCATGTCTCTGGCTACGAGCAGTACTTC
cdr3_aa: CASSPHVSGYEQYF

j_call: TRBJ1-5
clone_size: many
v_call: TRBV7-2
d_call: NA
cdr3_nt: TGTGCCAGCAGCTTAGTAGGGGGGGATCAGCCCCAGCATTTT
cdr3_aa: CASSLVGGDQPQHF

j_call: TRBJ2-3
clone_size: few
v_call: TRBV20-1
d_call: NA
cdr3_nt: TGCAGTGTTCCCAGCCTGGGAGGAGATACGCAGTATTTT
cdr3_aa: CSVPSLGGDTQYF

j_call: TRBJ2-7
clone_size: few
v_call: TRBV12-5
d_call: NA
cdr3_nt: TGTGCTAGTGGTTTGGTATCTACAGGGTATAGCGAGCAGTACTTC
cdr3_aa: CASGLVSTGYSEQYF

j_call: TRBJ2-2
clone_size: few
v_call: TRBV20-1
d_call: NA
cdr3_nt: TGCAGTGCTAGAGAGGGAGATCGGACCGGGGAGCTGTTTTTT
cdr3_aa: CSAREGDRTGELFF

j_call: TRBJ2-3
clone_size: few
v_call: TRBV20-1
d_call: TRBD2
cdr3_nt: TGCAGTGCCTTCTCGACTAGCGGGAGCACAGATACGCAGTATTTT
cdr3_aa: CSAFSTSGSTDTQYF

j_call: TRBJ2-1
clone_size: NA
v_call: TRBV19
d_call: TRBD2
cdr3_nt: TGTGCCAGTAGTCAGAACAGCGGGAGGGTTTACAATGAGCAGTTCTTC
cdr3_aa: CASSQNSGRVYNEQFF

j_call: TRBJ2-7
clone_size: many
v_call: TRBV7-2
d_call: NA
cdr3_nt: TGTGCCAGCAGCTTAGGTCCGGTAGAAGAGCAGTACTTC
cdr3_aa: CASSLGPVEEQYF

j_call: TRBJ2-3
clone_size: many
v_call: TRBV11-2
d_call: NA
cdr3_nt: TGTGCCAGCAGCTTAGATAGTCGACTCCAAGATACGCAGTATTTT
cdr3_aa: CASSLDSRLQDTQYF

j_call: TRBJ2-1
clone_size: many
v_call: TRBV20-1
d_call: TRBD2
cdr3_nt: TGCAGTGCTATCCGGACTAGCGGGAGACCTGAGCAGTTCTTC
cdr3_aa: CSAIRTSGRPEQFF

j_call: TRBJ2-5
clone_size: NA
v_call: TRBV7-8
d_call: NA
cdr3_nt: TGTGCCAGCAGCTTAGAGTTCGGGTTCCAAGAGACCCAGTACTTC
cdr3_aa: CASSLEFGFQETQYF

j_call: TRBJ2-6
clone_size: few
v_call: TRBV20-1
d_call: NA
cdr3_nt: TGCAGTGCTGAATCTGGGGCCAACGTCCTGACTTTC
cdr3_aa: CSAESGANVLTF

j_call: TRBJ2-3
clone_size: many
v_call: TRBV12-3/TRBV12-4
d_call: NA
cdr3_nt: TGTGCCAGCACCGACCTCACATCGGGACACCGAACAGATACGCAGTATTTT
cdr3_aa: CASTDLTSGHRTDTQYF

j_call: TRBJ2-1
clone_size: many
v_call: TRBV28
d_call: NA
cdr3_nt: TGTGCCAGCATCCCGTCGCGAGGCCCGTCCAGGGAGCAGTTCTTC
cdr3_aa: CASIPSRGPSREQFF

j_call: TRBJ2-3
clone_size: many
v_call: TRBV6-1
d_call: NA
cdr3_nt: TGTGCCAGCAGTGACCGCAGTCTCTATACTCGTTCGGGGGCAGATACGCAGTATTTT
cdr3_aa: CASSDRSLYTRSGADTQYF

j_call: TRBJ2-3
clone_size: many
v_call: TRBV7-9
d_call: TRBD1
cdr3_nt: TGTGCCAGCAGGCATCCGGGACAGGGGGCAACAGATACGCAGTATTTT
cdr3_aa: CASRHPGQGATDTQYF

j_call: TRBJ1-1
clone_size: NA
v_call: TRBV27
d_call: NA
cdr3_nt: TGTGCCAGCAGTTCGCGGACTGAAGGACGCACTGAAGCTTTCTTT
cdr3_aa: CASSSRTEGRTEAFF

j_call: TRBJ1-1
clone_size: many
v_call: TRBV28
d_call: NA
cdr3_nt: TGTGCCAGCAGAGACCACAGGGCAAACACTGAAGCTTTCTTT
cdr3_aa: CASRDHRANTEAFF

j_call: TRBJ2-7
clone_size: many
v_call: TRBV20-1
d_call: TRBD2
cdr3_nt: TGCAGTGCCCGAAAGGGACTAGCGGGCCCCTACGAGCAGTACTTC
cdr3_aa: CSARKGLAGPYEQYF

j_call: TRBJ2-1
clone_size: many
v_call: TRBV28
d_call: NA
cdr3_nt: TGTGCCAGCAGTTTATGGCAGCAATACAATGAGCAGTTCTTC
cdr3_aa: CASSLWQQYNEQFF

j_call: TRBJ2-2
clone_size: few
v_call: TRBV6-4
d_call: TRBD2
cdr3_nt: TGTGCCAGCAGTGACTCGGGTAGCGGGAGAATCGGCGGGGAGCTGTTTTTT
cdr3_aa: CASSDSGSGRIGGELFF

j_call: TRBJ2-1
clone_size: many
v_call: TRBV30
d_call: NA
cdr3_nt: TGTGCCTGGAGACCACCACGGACCTCTCGGGTCAATGAGCAGTTCTTC
cdr3_aa: CAWRPPRTSRVNEQFF

j_call: TRBJ1-1
clone_size: NA
v_call: TRBV19
d_call: TRBD1
cdr3_nt: TGTGCCAGTATTTTGACAGGGGACACTGAAGCTTTCTTT
cdr3_aa: CASILTGDTEAFF

j_call: TRBJ2-7
clone_size: NA
v_call: TRBV19
d_call: TRBD2
cdr3_nt: TGTGCCAGTAGTCCCAGCGGAGTAGCGGGAGTTTACGAGCAGTACTTC
cdr3_aa: CASSPSGVAGVYEQYF